This TCR beta chain stems from a study of T cell responses to AZD1222 COVID-19 vaccine. General study points: Just a handful of people given AZD1222 tested seropositive at baseline. Spike as a whole was targeted by vaccine-associated CD4 TCRs, dominant at 160-218 and 743-854.

The table came from immunoSEQ multiplex PCR; TCRdb's copy has only in-frame clones and leaves some out. This table holds more than 95,000 clones, approximately 88% found once. Comment on this clone: Its antigen is currently unknown.

J lost 1 base, V lost 3 bases, and 4 bases had no gene match. CDR3 length: 15 amino acids. Germline CDR1 LGHDT, CDR2 YNNKEL (reference sequence). This sample comprised peripheral blood, obtained on day 0 of AZD1222 vaccination. This clonotype originated in an adult in good health. The V and J genes are TRBV3-1 (or the pseudogene TRBV3-2) and TRBJ1-2; 8 bases fit TRBD1. In DNA, the CDR3 is TGTGCCAGCAGCCACACGACAGGGGTTAACTATGGCTACACCTTC. This sequence encodes CASSHTTGVNYGYTF.